The rows below give T cell receptor beta chains drawn from one sample of a study of tumour-infiltrating T cells in Burkitt lymphoma. The protocol was immunoSEQ multiplex PCR, while the TCRdb copy is restricted to in-frame clones and leaves out a portion. The sample has some 15,000 clones, about 77% seen once; the top ten hold about 2%. Sequencing was carried out using tumor tissue. The receptor set was obtained from a human donor with diffuse large B-cell lymphoma. The CDR3 runs from the conserved cysteine through the conserved F or W. The order of the fields is D gene, V gene, clone size, J gene, CDR3 DNA, CDR3 protein. A D gene is named only where the DNA matches it firmly. Some rows have no size entry. The others give once, few or many, or a class for an expanded clone.

>.|TRBV9|.|TRBJ1-1
TGTGCCAGCAGCGACAGGGCGGTTGGCACTGAAGCTTTCTTT
CASSDRAVGTEAFF
>.|TRBV6-5|.|TRBJ1-1
TGTGCCAGCAGTTACCTTAGGAACACTGAAGCTTTCTTT
CASSYLRNTEAFF
>.|TRBV6-1|.|TRBJ2-2
TGTGCCAGCAGTGGAACGGGAAACACCGGGGAGCTGTTTTTT
CASSGTGNTGELFF
>.|TRBV7-2|.|TRBJ1-4
TGTGCCACTGCCCTACAGGCAACTAATGAAAAACTGTTTTTT
CATALQATNEKLFF
>.|TRBV7-8|.|TRBJ1-2
TGTGCCAGCAGCTTAAGGGAGGAGAACTATGGCTACACCTTC
CASSLREENYGYTF
>TRBD1|TRBV7-2|.|TRBJ2-7
TGTGCCAGCAGCTTAGATTCCCGGACAGGGTACGAGCAGTACTTC
CASSLDSRTGYEQYF
>TRBD1|TRBV5-4|.|TRBJ1-1
TGTGCCAGCAGTTTGGGACAGAGCAACACTGAAGCTTTCTTT
CASSLGQSNTEAFF
>.|TRBV2|.|TRBJ1-1
TGTGCCAGCAGTGAAGTTTCACGGGGGGCCTGGACTGAAGCTTTCTTT
CASSEVSRGAWTEAFF
>TRBD2|TRBV27|once|TRBJ2-1
TGTGCCAGCAGTAAGACGGGAGGACTCTACAATGAGCAGTTCTTC
CASSKTGGLYNEQFF
>TRBD1|TRBV7-9|.|TRBJ1-2
TGTGCCAGCAGCACGACAGGGGCCAATTATGCTGGCTACACCTTC
CASSTTGANYAGYTF
>.|TRBV27|.|TRBJ2-7
TGTGCCAGCAGTTTATCCTGGGGGGCTGGTGCCTACGAGCAGTACTTC
CASSLSWGAGAYEQYF
>TRBD1|TRBV5-4|.|TRBJ1-2
TGTGCCAGCAGCTTGCGGACAGGGAGCTATGGCTACACCTTC
CASSLRTGSYGYTF
>.|TRBV9|.|TRBJ2-7
TGTGCCAGCAGCCCCAACGGCTACGAGCAGTACTTC
CASSPNGYEQYF
>.|TRBV7-2|.|TRBJ2-5
TGTGCCAGCAGCTTAGTGGGGCTAGGATATGAGACCCAGTACTTC
CASSLVGLGYETQYF
>.|TRBV18|once|TRBJ1-1
TGTGCCAGCTCACCAGGGGCAGTACCGATGAACACTGAAGCTTTCTTT
CASSPGAVPMNTEAFF
>TRBD1|TRBV27|.|TRBJ2-1
TGTGCCAGCATCTTATATTACCGACAGGGCTCCTACAATGAGCAGTTCTTC
CASILYYRQGSYNEQFF
>.|TRBV7-3|.|TRBJ1-2
TGTGCCAGCAGCTTACGGGGGATGCGCGGCTACACCTTC
CASSLRGMRGYTF
>.|TRBV10-3|.|TRBJ2-3
TGTGCCAGTGGGGGTCCGGATACGCAGTATTTT
CASGGPDTQYF
>.|TRBV5-1|.|TRBJ2-7
TGCGCCAGCAGCTTGGCATCAGGAAGCTCCTACGAGCAGTACTTC
CASSLASGSSYEQYF
>.|TRBV29-1|.|TRBJ1-2
TGCAGCGTTCCTGACCCCCCCTATGGCTACACCTTC
CSVPDPPYGYTF
>TRBD1|TRBV10-3|.|TRBJ2-3
TGTGCCATCAGTGAGTTTCCGGGACAGGGGAGAGATACGCAGTATTTT
CAISEFPGQGRDTQYF
>TRBD1|TRBV2|.|TRBJ1-5
TGTGCCAGCACCCCAGGGGGGGGTGCCAATCAGCCCCAGCATTTT
CASTPGGGANQPQHF
>.|TRBV9|.|TRBJ2-7
TGTGCCAGCAGCGTAGAGGACGTGAGCTCCTACGAGCAGTACTTC
CASSVEDVSSYEQYF
>TRBD2|TRBV19|.|TRBJ2-3
TGTGCCAGTAGTATCCTAGCGGGGGTATCAGATACGCAGTATTTT
CASSILAGVSDTQYF
>TRBD2|TRBV11-2|few|TRBJ2-3
TGTGCCAGCAGCTTAGTCGGCGGGAGTGCCATAGATACGCAGTATTTT
CASSLVGGSAIDTQYF
>TRBD2|TRBV10-3|.|TRBJ2-7
TGTGCCATCAGCCTTAGCGGGAGAGGGGACGAGCAGTACTTC
CAISLSGRGDEQYF
>.|TRBV15|.|TRBJ2-3
TGTGCCACCAGCACTACAGGTACAGATACGCAGTATTTT
CATSTTGTDTQYF
>.|TRBV15|.|TRBJ1-3
TGTGCCACCAGCAGAGGGTCAGTCGGAAACACCATATATTTT
CATSRGSVGNTIYF
>.|TRBV6-5|once|TRBJ1-2
TGTGCCAGCAGTTACTCCCAGGGATCGGTATATGGCTACACCTTC
CASSYSQGSVYGYTF
>.|TRBV19|.|TRBJ1-2
TGTGCCAGTAGTAAAATAGACAGAGTTGTTGGCTACACCTTC
CASSKIDRVVGYTF
>.|TRBV6-5|once|TRBJ1-5
TGTGCCAGCAGTTCCACTCGGAGCAATCAGCCCCAGCATTTT
CASSSTRSNQPQHF
>.|TRBV27|.|TRBJ2-7
TGTGCCAGCAGCCGGAGGGACTCGGGCCACGAGCAGTACTTC
CASSRRDSGHEQYF
>TRBD1|TRBV5-1|.|TRBJ1-5
TGCGCCAGCAGCTTGGCAGGACAGGGGAGTCAGCCCCAGCATTTT
CASSLAGQGSQPQHF
>.|TRBV2|.|TRBJ1-5
TGTGCCAGCAGTGATCATGGGGCGCCGGATCAGCCCCAGCATTTT
CASSDHGAPDQPQHF
>TRBD2|TRBV19|.|TRBJ2-7
TGTGCCAGTCGACCCGGGACTAGCGGTTACGAGCAGTACTTC
CASRPGTSGYEQYF
>.|TRBV2|.|TRBJ1-1
TGTGCCAGCAGGAAAGATGGGACCAACACTGAAGCTTTCTTT
CASRKDGTNTEAFF